The clone carrying this T cell receptor beta chain was recorded once. Its matching antigen is unknown. A junction boundary mismatches the germline segment, possibly from a read error. PCR involved 60 Vbeta and 13 Jbeta primers. TCRdb's copy holds only in-frame clones and misses some; the assay was immunoSEQ multiplex PCR. The sample shows 110,000 to 150,000 clones, roughly 62% of them seen only once. Germline assignment: CDR1 SGHRS and CDR2 YFSETQ. The CDR3 has 14 amino acids. This sample was included in a study of cytomegalovirus exposure and HLA in healthy donors. Findings and caveats of the study: An ancestry cluster, one associated with Asian ancestry, reportedly showed fewer N-insertions than the 666-donor mean in a later analysis. Listed as cytomegalovirus-associated were around 160 TCR beta chains.

Sequenced: PBMCs. This receptor was taken from a man between 60 and 70 years old in good health and CMV-seronegative. The gene calls are TRBV5-1 and TRBJ1-1; D not certain. The CDR3 DNA sequence: TGCGCCAGCAGCCCGGCGGGTGGGAACACTGAAGCTTCCTTT. This translates into CASSPAGGNTEASF.